What follows are 14 T cell receptor beta chains derived from one specimen sequenced in a study of cytomegalovirus exposure and HLA in healthy donors. Primers included in the PCR were 60 Vbeta and 13 Jbeta primers. TCRdb's copy holds only in-frame clones and misses some; the assay was immunoSEQ multiplex PCR. The sample yields 110,000 or so clones, 74% seen once. Sequencing was done on a sample of PBMCs. These TCRs come from a woman between 45 and 60 years old in good health and CMV-seropositive.

The chain combines TRBV7-2 with TRBJ1-2; TRBD1 matches at 7 bases. V lost 3 bases and J lost 8; bases outside the gene matches: 9. CDR1 SGHTA and CDR2 FQGNSA come from the germline V gene. The CDR3 has 14 residues. The CDR3 bases are TGTGCCAGCAGCTTTCCGGGACAGATAAACGGCTACACCTTC. This codes for CASSFPGQINGYTF.

Only a few counts were recorded for this clone. The chain recombines TRBV10-3 with TRBJ2-5; D not certain. The CDR3 runs to 13 residues. Germline V gives CDR1 ENHRY, CDR2 SYGVKD. V lost 5 bases and J 4 bases, leaving 11 bases between the germline ends. Here the CDR3 DNA reads TGTGCCATCAGTAGCGATCCGGGAGAGACCCAGTACTTC. This codes for CAISSDPGETQYF.

This chain uses TRBV4-1 with TRBJ2-3; 9 bases map to TRBD2. The V and J ends lost 0 bases and 1 base, in that order; junction bases with no gene match: 11. Per germline, CDR1 MGHRA and CDR2 YSYEKL. This CDR3 spans 19 amino acids. The DNA of the CDR3 is TGCGCCAGCAGCCAAGATGACCCGGCGGGAGGGAGACGCACAGATACGCAGTATTTT. It encodes CASSQDDPAGGRRTDTQYF.

The sample holds a few counts of this clone. The chain employs TRBV2 and TRBJ2-3; TRBD2 matches at 9 bases. Losses at the gene ends were 3 bases for V and 3 bases for J; bases not matched to a gene: 7. Germline values: CDR1 SNHLY, CDR2 FYNNEI. The CDR3 has 16 amino acids. CDR3 nucleotides: TGTGCCAGCAGTGACCCTGGCGGGGGGGCGACAGATACGCAGTATTTT. Protein product: CASSDPGGGATDTQYF.

The genes are TRBV6-1 and TRBJ1-5, with a tentative D call TRBD1 (5 bases). V lost 8 bases, J lost 5 bases, and 19 bases lay in between. CDR1 is MNHNS, CDR2 SASEGT, per germline. The CDR3 has 15 amino acids. CDR3 nucleotide sequence: TGTGCCAGCGACCCTCGCGGGACTCCGGATCAGCCCCAGCATTTT. The encoded protein is CASDPRGTPDQPQHF.

The genes are TRBV7-9 and TRBJ2-3; 11 nucleotides line up with TRBD2. This CDR3 is 16 amino acids long. CDR1 and CDR2 (germline): SEHNR, FQNEAQ (reference sequence). Trimming took 4 bases from V and 5 from J; bases not matched to a gene: 8. CDR3 nucleotide sequence: TGTGCCAGCAGCTCCGGACTAGCGGGTAAAATAGATACGCAGTATTTT. The encoded protein is CASSSGLAGKIDTQYF.

The rearrangement links TRBV7-2 to TRBJ1-3, with D uncertain. The CDR3 totals 14 residues. The V end lost 0 bases, the J end lost 11 bases, and 14 bases lay between the germline ends. Germline V gene sequence: CDR1 SGHTA, CDR2 FQGNSA. This chain's CDR3 is CASSLAQSNLAIYF. The CDR3, as DNA: TGTGCCAGCAGCTTAGCCCAATCTAATCTTGCCATATATTTT.

The V gene is TRBV18, the J gene TRBJ2-2, with TRBD2 matching 11 bases. Germline V gene data show CDR1 as KGHSH and CDR2 as LQKENI. CDR3 length: 18 residues. The V and J ends lost 1 base and 0 bases, in that order; junction bases with no gene match: 4. The CDR3 nucleotides are TGTGCCAGCTCACCACGGGGGACTAGCGGAGCGAACACCGGGGAGCTGTTTTTT. Translation: CASSPRGTSGANTGELFF.

The chain has TRBV6-6 and TRBJ1-5; tentatively, D is TRBD1 (5 bases). This CDR3 comprises 14 residues. V was pared by 2 bases and J by 4 bases, with 9 bases between. Germline values: CDR1 MNHNY, CDR2 SVGAGI (reference sequence). This CDR3 is CASSYHRGNQPQHF. The CDR3 DNA follows: TGTGCCAGCAGTTACCATCGGGGGAATCAGCCCCAGCATTTT.

The genes are TRBV10-2 and TRBJ2-2, with 11 positions matching TRBD2. The junction had 6 bases not matched to a gene; V was cut back by 6 bases and J by 0 bases. The CDR3 spans 17 residues. The germline gives CDR1 WSHSY, CDR2 SAAADI. CDR3 region: CASRGTSGGANTGELFF. The CDR3 DNA reads TGCGCCAGCAGGGGGACTAGCGGTGGAGCGAACACCGGGGAGCTGTTTTTT.

The V and J genes are TRBV25-1 and TRBJ2-3, with D perhaps matching TRBD1 (7 bases). V was clipped by 7 bases and J by 7 bases, with 12 bases between them. This CDR3 region has 12 residues. The V gene's germline CDR1 is MGHDK and CDR2 SYGVNS. As DNA, the CDR3 is TGTGCCAGCATGGCAGGGGGGTATACGCAGTATTTT. It codes for CASMAGGYTQYF.

This chain uses TRBV5-1 with TRBJ2-7, with a tentative D call TRBD1 (5 bases). This CDR3 region has 14 residues. Deletions cut 6 bases from V and 0 bases from J, with 13 bases between. Germline CDR1 reads SGHRS; CDR2 reads YFSETQ. The chain's CDR3 is CASMDIRYSYEQYV. DNA of the CDR3: TGCGCCAGCATGGACATCCGGTACTCCTACGAGCAGTACGTC.

The gene calls are TRBV28 and TRBJ2-5; D might be TRBD1 (6 bases). CDR3 length: 13 residues. Per germline, CDR1 MDHEN and CDR2 SYDVKM. The V end lost 5 bases, the J end lost 5 bases, and 12 bases lay between the germline ends. The CDR3 sequence is CASSLRTEETQYF. The CDR3 nucleotides read TGTGCCAGCAGTCTCCGGACAGAGGAGACCCAGTACTTC.

V and J are TRBV7-8 and TRBJ1-1, with D possibly TRBD1 on 5 matching bases. The V end lost 5 bases, the J end lost 0 bases, and 13 bases lay between the germline ends. Germline V gives CDR1 SGHVS, CDR2 FQNEAQ. This CDR3 has 15 amino acids. Here the CDR3 reads CASSPRTHLNTEAFF. CDR3 DNA sequence: TGTGCCAGCAGCCCCCGGACACACCTGAACACTGAAGCTTTCTTT.